This T cell receptor beta chain was found in a study of T cell responses to AZD1222 COVID-19 vaccine (dated by TCRdb to the early 2020s). Regarding the study in general: TCR sequencing was performed for 230 to 250 trial participants, of whom around 210 were given two doses of AZD1222 and around 25 were given two doses of MenACWY control vaccine. Trial participants were enrolled by age into 18-55, 56-69 and 70-plus year subgroups, with around 150, 28 and 57 TCR-sequenced participants respectively.

The CDR3 regions of human TCRbeta chains were subjected to immunosequencing. The authors' analysis ran thus. Repertoire TCRs were matched against a reference library of SARS-CoV-2-specific TCRs generated with the MIRA antigen-specificity platform. Breadth meant the fraction of unique TCRs that were SARS-CoV-2-associated, whereas depth meant the fraction of total T cells that were SARS-CoV-2-associated. Using the MIRA data, each spike-specific TCR was assigned both to the spike region to which the TCR was reactive and to a CD4 or CD8 class. Log10-transformed breadth and depth values were compared by one-way ANOVA with Sidak's multiple comparisons tests. In TCRdb, the immuneACCESS table is reduced to in-frame sequences with V and J assigned. These tables do not hold every clone; where another copy was compared, an unresolved V gene accounts for under half, and the others remain unexplained. Clone size and the V and J calls come from that table; the DNA yielded D and trimming. This sample lists about 150,000 clones; about 89% were detected once. The ten most abundant clones make up just over 9% of the sample.

About this clone itself: There is no known antigen for this receptor. No much larger clone exists at a distance of one base, and base qualities are not known.

The CDR3 has 20 amino acids, counting the end cysteine and phenylalanine. Kept here is only the CDR3 DNA, which spans 60 bases and is read in frame from base 1. Results and caveats for the whole study, not just this receptor: Only a handful of AZD1222 recipients were SARS-CoV-2 seropositive at baseline, limiting conclusions about previously exposed vaccinees. Most participants were white British and females outnumbered males, and the authors suggested that clonal diversity may have been underestimated. Because no day 14 peak-response samples were available, repertoires were characterized only after the peak T cell response. Reportedly, close to half of the unique spike-specific TCRs recognized epitopes lying outside the regions that are mutated in the B.1.351 and B.1.1.7 variants. The 56-69-year group was small, and its depth increase did not reach significance, likely because of low power. After two AZD1222 doses, both the breadth and the depth of spike-specific TCRs were significantly higher than at day 0 and than in MenACWY recipients. CD4 TCRs associated with the vaccine covered the entire spike protein, and the dominant responses were in regions 160-218 and 743-854.

What the time point label conveys for this sample: about 28 days (+/-7) after the second vaccine dose. AZD1222 recipients whose second dose came at about 4 weeks and those whose second dose came at about 12 weeks were combined into one group, since spike-specific TCR depth and breadth did not differ between the two schedules. Vaccinee samples came from UK trials COV001 and COV002, including a single-blind randomized controlled phase 2/3 trial of AZD1222 (ChAdOx1 nCoV-19) in healthy adults. Trial participant PBMC samples were collected at day 0 and day 28 after the second dose for TCRbeta chain sequencing.

The sequence was obtained from an adult who received the AZD1222 COVID-19 vaccine. The chain links TRBV21-1 with TRBJ2-2; TRBD2 reflects the table's D call only, with no check against the DNA. TRBV21-1 is deemed a pseudogene. The specimen comprised peripheral blood, sampled 28 days after the second AZD1222 dose. The nucleotides read TGTGCCAGCAGCAACCCCATGGCGACTAGCAGCCTCGCGAACACCGGGGAGCTGTTTTTT. This translates into CASSNPMATSSLANTGELFF.